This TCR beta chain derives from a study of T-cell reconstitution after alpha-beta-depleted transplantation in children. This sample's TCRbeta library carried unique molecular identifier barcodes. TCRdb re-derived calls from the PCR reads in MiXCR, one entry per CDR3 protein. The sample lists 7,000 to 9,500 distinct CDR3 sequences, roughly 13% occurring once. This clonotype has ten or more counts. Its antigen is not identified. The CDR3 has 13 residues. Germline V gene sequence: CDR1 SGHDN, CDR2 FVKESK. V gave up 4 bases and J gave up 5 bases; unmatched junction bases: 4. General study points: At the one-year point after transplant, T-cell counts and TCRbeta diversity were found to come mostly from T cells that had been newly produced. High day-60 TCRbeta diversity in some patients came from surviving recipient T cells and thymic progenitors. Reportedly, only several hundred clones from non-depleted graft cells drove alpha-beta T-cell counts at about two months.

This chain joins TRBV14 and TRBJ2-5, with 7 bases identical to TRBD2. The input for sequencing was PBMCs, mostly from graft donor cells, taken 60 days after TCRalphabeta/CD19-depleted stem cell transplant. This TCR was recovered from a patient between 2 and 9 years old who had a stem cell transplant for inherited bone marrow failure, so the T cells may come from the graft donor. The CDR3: CASSRGSYETQYF. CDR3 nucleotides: TGTGCCAGCAGCCGCGGGAGTTATGAGACCCAGTACTTC.